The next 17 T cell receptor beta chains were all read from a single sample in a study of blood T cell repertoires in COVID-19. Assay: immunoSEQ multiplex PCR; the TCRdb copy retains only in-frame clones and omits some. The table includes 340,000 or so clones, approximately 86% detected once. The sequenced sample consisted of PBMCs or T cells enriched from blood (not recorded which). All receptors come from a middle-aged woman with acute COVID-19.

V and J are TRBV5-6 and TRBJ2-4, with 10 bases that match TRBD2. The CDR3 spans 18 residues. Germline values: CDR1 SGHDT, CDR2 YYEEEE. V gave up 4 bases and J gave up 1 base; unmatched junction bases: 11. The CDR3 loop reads CASSGISGGQGAKNIQYF. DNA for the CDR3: TGTGCCAGCAGCGGTATTAGCGGGGGGCAAGGCGCCAAAAACATTCAGTACTTC. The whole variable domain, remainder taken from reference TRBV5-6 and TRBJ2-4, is DAGVTQSPTHLIKTRGQQVTLRCSPKSGHDTVSWYQQALGQGPQFIFQYYEEEERQRGNFPDRFSGHQFPNYSSELNVNALLLGDSALYLCASSGISGGQGAKNIQYFGAGTRLSVL.

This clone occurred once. DNA for the CDR3: TGTGCCAGCAGTTCTCAATACCGGGGACAGGGAGTTCAGCCCCAGCATTTT. Protein product: CASSSQYRGQGVQPQHF. J is TRBJ1-5 and V is TRBV28; TRBD1 agrees at 9 bases. Germline V gene data show CDR1 as MDHEN and CDR2 as SYDVKM. The CDR3 runs to 17 residues. The ends lost 4 bases at V and 6 bases at J; junction bases unmatched: 13.

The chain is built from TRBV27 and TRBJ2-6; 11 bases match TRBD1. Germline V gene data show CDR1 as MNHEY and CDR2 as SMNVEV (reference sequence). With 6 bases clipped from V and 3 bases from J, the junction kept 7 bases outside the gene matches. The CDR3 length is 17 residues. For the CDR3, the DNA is TGTGCCAGCAGCACCGGGACAGGGGGGGTTGGGGCCAACGTCCTGACTTTC. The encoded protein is CASSTGTGGVGANVLTF.

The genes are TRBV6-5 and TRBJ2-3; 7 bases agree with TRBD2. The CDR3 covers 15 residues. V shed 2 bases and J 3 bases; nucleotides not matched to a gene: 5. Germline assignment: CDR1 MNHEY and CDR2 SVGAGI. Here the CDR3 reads CASSYGEGGTDTQYF. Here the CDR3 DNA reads TGTGCCAGCAGTTACGGCGAGGGAGGGACAGATACGCAGTATTTT.

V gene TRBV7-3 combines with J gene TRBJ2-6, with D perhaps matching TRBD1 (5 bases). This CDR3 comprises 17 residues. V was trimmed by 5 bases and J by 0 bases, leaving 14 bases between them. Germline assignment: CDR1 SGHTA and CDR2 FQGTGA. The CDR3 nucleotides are TGTGCCAGCAGCCGACAGTCATCATACTCTGGGGCCAACGTCCTGACTTTC. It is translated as CASSRQSSYSGANVLTF. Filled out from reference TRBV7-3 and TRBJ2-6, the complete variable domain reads GAGVSQTPSNKVTEKGKYVELRCDPISGHTALYWYRQSLGQGPEFLIYFQGTGAADDSGLPNDRFFAVRPEGSVSTLKIQRTERGDSAVYLCASSRQSSYSGANVLTFGAGSRLTVL.

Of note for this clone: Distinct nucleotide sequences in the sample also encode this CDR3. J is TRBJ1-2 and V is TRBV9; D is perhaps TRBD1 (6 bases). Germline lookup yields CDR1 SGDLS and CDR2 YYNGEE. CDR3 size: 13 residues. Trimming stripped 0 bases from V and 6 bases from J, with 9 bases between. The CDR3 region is CASSVVQGHGYTF. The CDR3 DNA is TGTGCCAGCAGCGTAGTACAGGGACATGGCTACACCTTC.

The CDR3 is CASRDDLGGGSHTGELFF. The CDR3 coding sequence is TGTGCCAGCAGAGACGATTTGGGGGGGGGCAGCCACACCGGGGAGCTGTTTTTT. The rearrangement links TRBV27 to TRBJ2-2, with TRBD2 as a possible D gene (7 bases). This CDR3 has 18 residues. Germline CDR1 MNHEY, CDR2 SMNVEV (reference sequence). V was clipped by 6 bases and J by 3 bases, with 23 bases between them.

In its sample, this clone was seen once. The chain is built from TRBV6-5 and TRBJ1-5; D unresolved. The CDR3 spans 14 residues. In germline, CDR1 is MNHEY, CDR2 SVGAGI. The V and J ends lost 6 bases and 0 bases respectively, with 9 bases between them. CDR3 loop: CASRTLSSNQPQHF. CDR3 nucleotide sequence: TGTGCCAGCAGGACACTGAGTAGCAATCAGCCCCAGCATTTT.

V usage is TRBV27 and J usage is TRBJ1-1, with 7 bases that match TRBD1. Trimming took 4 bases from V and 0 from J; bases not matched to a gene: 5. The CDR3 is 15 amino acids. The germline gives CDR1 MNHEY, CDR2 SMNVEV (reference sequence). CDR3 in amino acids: CASSSFDRVNTEAFF. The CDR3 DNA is TGTGCCAGCAGTTCTTTTGACAGGGTGAACACTGAAGCTTTCTTT.

The CDR3 spells CASSAGQPIAYEQYF. CDR3 nucleotides: TGCGCCAGCAGCGCCGGACAGCCCATTGCATACGAGCAGTACTTC. V is TRBV5-1 and J is TRBJ2-7; possible D gene TRBD1, 6 bases. This CDR3 is built from 15 residues. V was cut by 4 bases and J by 4 bases, with 18 bases left in between. Germline V gene data show CDR1 as SGHRS and CDR2 as YFSETQ.

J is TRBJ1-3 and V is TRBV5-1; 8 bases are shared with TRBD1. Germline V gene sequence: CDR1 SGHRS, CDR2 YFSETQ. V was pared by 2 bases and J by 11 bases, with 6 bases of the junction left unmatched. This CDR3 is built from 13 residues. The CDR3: CASSLASGGAIYF. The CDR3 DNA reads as TGCGCCAGCAGCTTAGCGTCAGGGGGCGCCATATATTTT. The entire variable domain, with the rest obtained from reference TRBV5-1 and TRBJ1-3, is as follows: KAGVTQTPRYLIKTRGQQVTLSCSPISGHRSVSWYQQTPGQGLQFLFEYFSETQRNKGNFPGRFSGRQFSNSRSEMNVSTLELGDSALYLCASSLASGGAIYFGEGSWLTVV.

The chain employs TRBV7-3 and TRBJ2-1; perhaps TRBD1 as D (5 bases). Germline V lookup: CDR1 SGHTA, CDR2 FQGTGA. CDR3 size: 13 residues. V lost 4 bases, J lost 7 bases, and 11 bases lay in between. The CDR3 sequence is CASSSGPWNEQFF. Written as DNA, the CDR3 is TGTGCCAGCAGCTCAGGGCCGTGGAATGAGCAGTTCTTC.

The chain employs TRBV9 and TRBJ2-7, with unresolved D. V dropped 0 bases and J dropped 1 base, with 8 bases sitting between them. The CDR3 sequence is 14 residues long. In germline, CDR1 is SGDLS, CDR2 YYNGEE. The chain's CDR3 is CASSVGAQSYEQYF. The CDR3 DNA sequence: TGTGCCAGCAGCGTAGGGGCCCAATCCTACGAGCAGTACTTC.

The CDR3 nucleotides are TGCAGCGTAGGGACAGGGGTCGATCAGCCCCAGCATTTT. Translated, it gives CSVGTGVDQPQHF. The V gene is TRBV29-1, the J gene TRBJ1-5, with 10 bases aligning to TRBD1. Trimming took 6 bases from V and 5 from J; bases not matched to a gene: 4. The CDR3 consists of 13 residues. Germline lookup yields CDR1 SQVTM and CDR2 ANQGSEA.

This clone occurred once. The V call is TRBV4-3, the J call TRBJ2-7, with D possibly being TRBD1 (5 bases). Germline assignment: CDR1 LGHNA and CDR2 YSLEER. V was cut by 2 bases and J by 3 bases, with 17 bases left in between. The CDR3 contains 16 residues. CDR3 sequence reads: CASSQSFSDTGYEQYF. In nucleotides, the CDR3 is TGCGCCAGCAGCCAAAGCTTCTCGGACACCGGCTACGAGCAGTACTTC.

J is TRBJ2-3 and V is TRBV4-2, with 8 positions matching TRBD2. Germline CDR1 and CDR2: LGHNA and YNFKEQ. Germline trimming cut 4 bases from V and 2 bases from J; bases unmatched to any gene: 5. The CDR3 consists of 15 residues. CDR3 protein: CASSRFSGATDTQYF. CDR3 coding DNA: TGTGCCAGCAGCCGATTTAGCGGGGCCACAGATACGCAGTATTTT.

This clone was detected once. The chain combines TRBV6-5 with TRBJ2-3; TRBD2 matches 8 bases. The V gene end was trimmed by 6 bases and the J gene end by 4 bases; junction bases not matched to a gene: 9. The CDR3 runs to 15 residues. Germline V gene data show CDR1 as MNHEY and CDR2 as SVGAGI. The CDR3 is CASRQNGGRSDTQYF. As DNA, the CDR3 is TGTGCCAGCAGGCAAAACGGCGGGAGGTCAGATACGCAGTATTTT.